These T cell receptor beta chains were read from a single sample in a study of blood T cell repertoires in COVID-19. Method: immunoSEQ multiplex PCR; TCRdb's copy keeps in-frame clones and lacks some. This sample has about 290,000 clones; over 85% occur once, and the top ten carry around 10%. What was sequenced was peripheral blood. Receptors originate from a woman in her 30s with COVID-19, enrolled during active disease. Each CDR3 is given with its conserved first and last residue. The D gene is left open where the match is weak. Size tells how often a clone was seen (once, few, many) or the class of an expanded clone, and some rows leave it out.

TRBJ2-5	once	TRBV29-1	-	TGCAGCGTTGAAGTTGGGGCCCAAGAGACCCAGTACTTC	CSVEVGAQETQYF
TRBJ2-7	-	TRBV6-5	-	TGTGCCAGCAGTTACGGCGGGGCCCTCCTTTACGAGCAGTACTTC	CASSYGGALLYEQYF
TRBJ1-2	-	TRBV27	-	TGTGCCAGCGGGAGGGTATCCACTAACTATGGCTACACCTTC	CASGRVSTNYGYTF
TRBJ2-3	-	TRBV6-4	TRBD2	TGTGCCAGCAGCCGACTAGCGGGGTTAGATACGCAGTATTTT	CASSRLAGLDTQYF
TRBJ2-2	-	TRBV3-1/TRBV3-2	-	TGTGCCAGCAGCCAAGTCGGTGGGGGGACGAACACCGGGGAGCTGTTTTTT	CASSQVGGGTNTGELFF
TRBJ2-4	-	TRBV18	TRBD1	TGTGCCAGCTCGTCCCGGGACAGGGGTTACATTCAGTACTTC	CASSSRDRGYIQYF
TRBJ1-6	-	TRBV4-2	-	TGTGCCAGCAGCCACGCTAAACAGTACAATTCACCCCTCCACTTT	CASSHAKQYNSPLHF
TRBJ2-3	-	TRBV21-1	-	TGTGCCAGCAGCCCCCAACGGTACTCAGATACGCAGTATTTT	CASSPQRYSDTQYF
TRBJ1-3	-	TRBV5-1	-	TGCGCCAGCAGCACCCGCACAGGTGCTTCTGGAAACACCATATATTTT	CASSTRTGASGNTIYF
TRBJ2-3	-	TRBV14	-	TGTGCCAGCAGCCCCCCGACTGGGTTTACGCAGTATTTT	CASSPPTGFTQYF
TRBJ1-2	-	TRBV20-1	TRBD1	TGCAGTGCCTCGACAGGGTTCGGCTACACCTTC	CSASTGFGYTF
TRBJ2-5	-	TRBV28	-	TGTGCCAGCAGCCCGGACAGTATTCAAGAGACCCAGTACTTC	CASSPDSIQETQYF
TRBJ2-1	once	TRBV4-2	-	TGTGCCAGCAGCACCACGCCTCGGGAAGATGAGCAGTTCTTC	CASSTTPREDEQFF
TRBJ2-3	-	TRBV5-1	TRBD1	TGCGCCAGCAGCCCTTTGGGGACAGTTAATAGAATTAGCACAGATACGCAGTATTTT	CASSPLGTVNRISTDTQYF
TRBJ2-5	-	TRBV7-9	TRBD2	TGTGCCAGCAGCTTGTGGACTAGCGGCCAAGAGACCCAGTACTTC	CASSLWTSGQETQYF
TRBJ1-2	-	TRBV30	-	TGTGCCTGGAGTGTACTTTATGGCTACACCTTC	CAWSVLYGYTF
TRBJ1-6	-	TRBV6-5	-	TGTGCCAGCAGCCTAGATGATGATAATTCACCCCTCCACTTT	CASSLDDDNSPLHF
TRBJ1-1	-	TRBV4-1	-	TGCGCCAGCAGCCAAGAACCTCGGGGAATGAACACTGAAGCTTTCTTT	CASSQEPRGMNTEAFF
TRBJ1-1	-	TRBV9	-	TGTGCCAGCAGCGTAGGGTACAGCTCTGAAGCTTTCTTT	CASSVGYSSEAFF
TRBJ1-3	-	TRBV6-1	-	TGTGCCAGCAGTGAAGTAAACAGGTTCTCCTCTGGAAACACCATATATTTT	CASSEVNRFSSGNTIYF
TRBJ2-5	-	TRBV5-1	TRBD1	TGCGCCAGCAGCTTGGCAGGGGGCGGGGAGACCCAGTACTTC	CASSLAGGGETQYF
TRBJ2-3	-	TRBV7-9	TRBD2	TGTGCCAGCAGAGGCGGGAGCCCCCGCACAGATACGCAGTATTTT	CASRGGSPRTDTQYF
TRBJ1-6	-	TRBV4-1	-	TGCGCCAGCAGCCAAGGGGTTTTGGAGGAGACTTCACCCCTCCACTTT	CASSQGVLEETSPLHF
TRBJ1-2	-	TRBV7-9	-	TGTGCCAGCAGCTTAAGACAGATATATGGCTACACCTTC	CASSLRQIYGYTF
TRBJ1-1	many	TRBV12-5	-	TGTGCTAGTGGTGGAGGGACTTACACTGAAGCTTTCTTT	CASGGGTYTEAFF
TRBJ2-7	-	TRBV6-5	-	TGTGCCAGTGCTCGGGGTGCCCTCTACGAGCAGTACTTC	CASARGALYEQYF
TRBJ1-1	once	TRBV28	-	TGTGCCAGCAGGCGGGGGGTGAACACTGAAGCTTTCTTT	CASRRGVNTEAFF
TRBJ2-7	-	TRBV29-1	-	TGCAGCGTGGCCCCCCCAGGTACCTACGAGCAGTACTTC	CSVAPPGTYEQYF
TRBJ1-1	-	TRBV5-1	-	TGCGCCAGCAGCTTGGGACTGCTGAACACTGAAGCTTTCTTT	CASSLGLLNTEAFF
TRBJ1-4	-	TRBV28	-	TGTGCCAGCAGTTATGGTCGAGTTGGAAAACTGTTTTTT	CASSYGRVGKLFF
TRBJ2-2	-	TRBV7-9	-	TGTGCCAGCAGCTTAAGGGCGGGGTACGGGGAGCTGTTTTTT	CASSLRAGYGELFF
TRBJ1-4	-	TRBV27	-	TGTGCCAGCAGACTAACAGGTAGTGAAAAACTGTTTTTT	CASRLTGSEKLFF
TRBJ2-3	-	TRBV6-1	-	TGTGCCAGCAGTGTGGGGGGTTGGTTCGGCACAGATACGCAGTATTTT	CASSVGGWFGTDTQYF
TRBJ1-2	-	TRBV2	-	TGTGCCAGCAGGGACACCGAAAACTATGGCTACACCTTC	CASRDTENYGYTF
TRBJ1-3	-	TRBV4-1	TRBD1	TGCGCCAGCAGCCAATCCCCCCAAACAGGGGTCTCCTCTGGAAACACCATATATTTT	CASSQSPQTGVSSGNTIYF
TRBJ2-3	-	TRBV2	-	TGTGCCAGCAGTGTGCTGGGAGTAAGCACAGATACGCAGTATTTT	CASSVLGVSTDTQYF
TRBJ1-2	-	TRBV6-4	-	TGTGCCAACAGACAGGAGAATGGCTACACCTTC	CANRQENGYTF
TRBJ2-3	-	TRBV14	-	TGTGCCAGCAGCCTATTCACAGATACGCAGTATTTT	CASSLFTDTQYF